The 16 T cell receptor beta chains below all came from one sample that was sequenced in a study of T cell responses to AZD1222 COVID-19 vaccine. Data came from immunoSEQ multiplex PCR; TCRdb stores just in-frame clones and leaves some out. Among 80,000 to 100,000 clones listed, about 89% were seen once. Sequencing was performed on peripheral blood, taken on day 0 of AZD1222 vaccination. These receptors all come from an adult in good health.

This chain links TRBV19 with TRBJ1-2; no clear D gene. Germline values: CDR1 LNHDA, CDR2 SQIVND (reference sequence). This CDR3 contains 14 residues. V lost 4 bases and J lost 4, with 13 bases in between. DNA of the CDR3: TGTGCCAGTAGTACGGGAAGAGCGGTCTATGGCTACACCTTC. It translates to CASSTGRAVYGYTF.

The chain couples TRBV28 to TRBJ2-3, with 8 bases aligning to TRBD2. V lost 8 bases to trimming and J lost 2 bases; unmatched junction nucleotides: 6. Looked up from germline, CDR1 is MDHEN and CDR2 is SYDVKM. The CDR3 consists of 14 residues. The CDR3 DNA reads as TGTGCCAGCGGTACTAGCGGATTCACAGATACGCAGTATTTT. This encodes CASGTSGFTDTQYF.

The V and J genes are TRBV7-9 and TRBJ2-6; no clear D gene. The germline CDR1 and CDR2 sequences are SEHNR and FQNEAQ (reference sequence). The V gene lost 3 bases and the J gene lost 2 bases, with 11 bases spanning the gap. The CDR3 consists of 16 residues. The CDR3 DNA reads TGTGCCAGCAGCTTTGGTAGCAGTGCTGGGGCCAACGTCCTGACTTTC. This codes for CASSFGSSAGANVLTF. Full variable domain (missing parts from reference TRBV7-9 and TRBJ2-6): DTGVSQNPRHKITKRGQNVTFRCDPISEHNRLYWYRQTLGQGPEFLTYFQNEAQLEKSRLLSDRFSAERPKGSFSTLEIQRTEQGDSAMYLCASSFGSSAGANVLTFGAGSRLTVL.

The chain recombines TRBV28 with TRBJ1-1, with 9 bases that match TRBD1. The V and J ends lost 7 bases and 2 bases, in that order; junction bases with no gene match: 11. Germline lookup yields CDR1 MDHEN and CDR2 SYDVKM. This CDR3 is 16 amino acids long. The CDR3 DNA follows: TGTGCCAGCACCACCCGGATGGGACAGGGAAACACTGAAGCTTTCTTT. Its protein product is CASTTRMGQGNTEAFF.

V and J are TRBV4-1 and TRBJ2-5; D not resolved. The CDR3 has 19 residues. The V end was cut by 1 base, the J end by 1 base, with 22 bases between. Germline V gene lookup returns CDR1 MGHRA and CDR2 YSYEKL. The CDR3 sequence is CASSQGISRTGRIQETQYF. As DNA, the CDR3 is TGCGCCAGCAGCCAAGGAATATCAAGGACGGGCCGTATCCAAGAGACCCAGTACTTC.

The gene calls are TRBV5-1 and TRBJ1-1; 10 nucleotides line up with TRBD1. The J segment lost 7 bases and the V segment lost 0 bases, leaving 3 bases of the junction unmatched. Germline CDR1 and CDR2: SGHRS and YFSETQ. This CDR3 is 14 amino acids long. The CDR3 sequence is CASSLGQGAGEAFF. CDR3 coding DNA: TGCGCCAGCAGCTTGGGACAGGGGGCCGGTGAAGCTTTCTTT.

Notes on this clone: An end of the junction differs from the germline gene, which may be a read error. The J gene is TRBJ2-5, the V gene TRBV7-7; no definite D call. This CDR3 is built from 13 residues. The V gene's germline CDR1 is SSHAT and CDR2 FNYEAQ (reference sequence). As DNA, the CDR3 is TGTGCTAGCAGCCTAGGGTACCAAGAGACCCAGTACTTC. Protein sequence: CASSLGYQETQYF.

The J gene is TRBJ2-3, the V gene TRBV5-1; TRBD1 aligns across 11 bases. The CDR3 consists of 15 residues. Per the germline V gene, CDR1 is SGHRS and CDR2 is YFSETQ. J gave up 6 bases and V 4 bases, and 7 bases lay outside the gene matches. CDR3 DNA: TGCGCCAGCAGCCCGGGACAGGGGGTCGGGGATACGCAGTATTTT. The encoded protein is CASSPGQGVGDTQYF.

The chain is built from TRBV19 and TRBJ2-1; the match to TRBD2 covers 7 bases. Trimming took 5 bases from V and 4 from J; bases not matched to a gene: 5. Per germline, CDR1 LNHDA and CDR2 SQIVND (reference sequence). The CDR3 runs 14 residues. CDR3 region: CASSLLAEYNEQFF. The CDR3, as DNA: TGTGCCAGTAGTCTTCTAGCGGAGTACAATGAGCAGTTCTTC.

The CDR3 reads CASSLPQGSGNTIYF. The CDR3 DNA reads as TGTGCCAGCAGTTTACCCCAGGGCTCTGGAAACACCATATATTTT. The chain carries TRBV28 and TRBJ1-3; maybe TRBD1 (5 bases). Per the germline V gene, CDR1 is MDHEN and CDR2 is SYDVKM. CDR3 size: 15 residues. V gave up 2 bases and J gave up 0 bases, with 8 bases separating them.

This chain connects TRBV9 to TRBJ2-2, with TRBD2 matching 9 bases. The CDR3 runs 18 residues. CDR1 and CDR2 (germline): SGDLS, YYNGEE. The V and J ends lost 3 bases and 6 bases, in that order; junction bases with no gene match: 15. CDR3 DNA: TGTGCCAGCAGCGCAAACACCTGGACTAGCGATCTCCCCGGGGAGCTGTTTTTT. This sequence encodes CASSANTWTSDLPGELFF.

This rearrangement joins TRBV7-2 to TRBJ1-6; D remains ambiguous. Trimming removed 0 bases from V and 12 bases from J, with 12 bases in between. This CDR3 region has 14 residues. Per germline, CDR1 SGHTA and CDR2 FQGNSA. The CDR3 DNA sequence: TGTGCCAGCAGCTTAGCACAGACCGTTGGACCCCTCCACTTT. Its protein product is CASSLAQTVGPLHF.

This chain joins TRBV7-9 and TRBJ2-1, with 12 bases lining up with TRBD2. The CDR3 runs to 15 residues. Trimming at V came to 6 bases and at J to 8 bases, leaving 8 bases not matched to a gene. Germline CDR1 and CDR2: SEHNR and FQNEAQ (reference sequence). In nucleotides, the CDR3 is TGTGCCAGCAGTTCAACTAGCGGGGGGTATGATGAGCAGTTCTTC. Encoded protein: CASSSTSGGYDEQFF.

The genes are TRBV18 and TRBJ1-2, with 9 bases aligning to TRBD1. After removal of 4 bases from V and 4 bases from J, the junction contained 10 bases not matched to a gene. Per germline, CDR1 KGHSH and CDR2 LQKENI. This CDR3 region has 16 residues. The CDR3 DNA sequence: TGTGCCAGCTCACTCGACCGGGACAGGGTCTCCTATGGCTACACCTTC. This encodes CASSLDRDRVSYGYTF.

This chain links TRBV15 with TRBJ1-2; no definite D call. CDR1 and CDR2 from the germline V gene are LNHNV and YYDKDF (reference sequence). This CDR3 contains 18 residues. Trimming pared 0 bases from V and 0 bases from J, leaving 17 bases between. The CDR3 sequence is CATSRDHFRRRANYGYTF. The CDR3 DNA is TGTGCCACCAGCAGAGATCACTTCCGACGGAGAGCTAACTATGGCTACACCTTC.

This clone occurred once. V usage is TRBV6-5 and J usage is TRBJ2-2; D may be TRBD1 (5 bases). This CDR3 has 14 amino acids. CDR1 is MNHEY, CDR2 SVGAGI, per germline. V was trimmed by 7 bases and J by 1 base, leaving 10 bases between them. The CDR3 region has the DNA TGTGCCAGCAAAAGCGACAGGAACACCGGGGAGCTGTTTTTT. Translated, it gives CASKSDRNTGELFF.